Presented here are 26 T cell receptor beta chains from one specimen sequenced in a study of OX40 agonist ivuxolimab in advanced cancers. Assay: immunoSEQ multiplex PCR; the TCRdb copy retains only in-frame clones and omits some. Found here are more than 45,000 clones, about nine tenths of them singletons; the top ten hold about 7.8%. The material sequenced was CD4+ or CD8+ T cells sorted from blood, taken in a trial of the OX40 agonist ivuxolimab. The origin of the receptors is an adult with an advanced solid tumor such as melanoma, head and neck, liver or kidney cancer.

The chain joins TRBV9 to TRBJ2-1, with no clear D. Germline V gene lookup returns CDR1 SGDLS and CDR2 YYNGEE. The CDR3 is made up of 13 amino acids. Between the trimmed V and J ends, which lost 0 bases and 4 bases, there was a span of 5 bases. CDR3 sequence (DNA): TGTGCCAGCAGCGTAGACTCATACAATGAGCAGTTCTTC. Translated, it gives CASSVDSYNEQFF.

The sample holds one count of this clone. The rearrangement links TRBV5-4 to TRBJ2-5; unclear D gene. The DNA end is a closer match to TRBJ2-7, so the J assignment may be wrong. This CDR3 spans 14 amino acids. Germline CDR1 SGHNT, CDR2 YYREEE (reference sequence). This chain's CDR3 is CASSLKSSVDEQYF. The CDR3 DNA sequence: TGTGCCAGCAGCTTGAAATCTTCCGTCGACGAGCAGTACTTC.

The gene calls are TRBV6-1 and TRBJ2-5, with a tentative D call TRBD2 (5 bases). There are 14 residues in the CDR3. Germline V gives CDR1 MNHNS, CDR2 SASEGT. V gave up 7 bases and J gave up 5 bases, with 17 bases separating them. The CDR3 here is CASNGTRKGETQYF. In DNA, the CDR3 is TGTGCCAGCAATGGAACTAGAAAGGGTGAGACCCAGTACTTC.

The chain's CDR3 is CASSPVSPGQGSQYF. The CDR3 DNA is TGCGCCAGCAGCCCCGTGAGTCCGGGGCAAGGGAGCCAGTACTTC. V and J are TRBV10-2 and TRBJ2-5, with D possibly being TRBD1 or TRBD2 (5 bases each). The CDR3 length is 15 residues. The ends were cut back, 6 bases at V and 10 bases at J, with 24 bases in the middle. CDR1 and CDR2 from the germline V gene are WSHSY and SAAADI.

CDR3 residues: CASSQASVGLAATYEQYF. Here the CDR3 DNA reads TGCGCCAGCAGCCAAGCCTCGGTCGGACTAGCGGCAACCTACGAGCAGTACTTC. J is TRBJ2-7 and V is TRBV4-1, with 10 bases aligning to TRBD2. V lost 1 base to trimming and J lost 2 bases; unmatched junction nucleotides: 11. From germline, CDR1 is MGHRA and CDR2 YSYEKL. This CDR3 is 18 amino acids long.

CDR3 loop: CAWSGGQGAETQYF. CDR3 in DNA: TGTGCCTGGAGTGGGGGACAGGGGGCAGAGACCCAGTACTTC. The chain couples TRBV30 to TRBJ2-5, with 12 nucleotides matching TRBD1. Trimming at V came to 1 base and at J to 4 bases, leaving 1 base not matched to a gene. This CDR3 comprises 14 residues. The germline CDR1 and CDR2 sequences are GTSNPN and SVGIG (reference sequence).

The rearrangement uses TRBV28 and TRBJ2-6; perhaps TRBD1 as D (5 bases). This CDR3 contains 16 residues. CDR1 is MDHEN and CDR2 is SYDVKM in the germline V gene. V gave up 5 bases and J gave up 1 base, with 12 bases separating them. As DNA, the CDR3 is TGTGCCAGCAGTCTAATACAGGATTCTGGGGCCAACGTCCTGACTTTC. It yields the protein CASSLIQDSGANVLTF.

The chain has TRBV5-1 and TRBJ2-2; no clear D gene. The CDR3 covers 13 residues. Germline CDR1 SGHRS, CDR2 YFSETQ. Trimming took off 0 bases at V and 7 bases at J, with 7 bases between the two ends. CDR3 residues: CASSLARRGELFF. CDR3 DNA: TGCGCCAGCAGCTTGGCCCGGCGCGGGGAGCTGTTTTTT. Using reference TRBV5-1 and TRBJ2-2 for the parts outside the CDR3, the full variable domain is KAGVTQTPRYLIKTRGQQVTLSCSPISGHRSVSWYQQTPGQGLQFLFEYFSETQRNKGNFPGRFSGRQFSNSRSEMNVSTLELGDSALYLCASSLARRGELFFGEGSRLTVL.

Only one count was recorded for this clone. This chain uses TRBV7-8 with TRBJ2-5; the D gene is possibly TRBD1 (7 bases). Per the germline V gene, CDR1 is SGHVS and CDR2 is FQNEAQ. The CDR3 extends over 13 amino acids. Trimming stripped 7 bases from V and 5 bases from J, with 14 bases between. CDR3 in DNA: TGTGCCAGCATAGGAGGGGGCGGGGAGACCCAGTACTTC. Its translation is CASIGGGGETQYF.

The chain links TRBV19 to TRBJ1-1; D ambiguous. The CDR3 contains 12 residues. Germline lookup yields CDR1 LNHDA and CDR2 SQIVND (reference sequence). Trimming took 5 bases from V and 1 from J, leaving 5 bases between them. CDR3 coding DNA: TGTGCCAGTAGTCGGTCGAACACTGAAGCTTTCTTT. This encodes CASSRSNTEAFF.

This sequence joins TRBV30 and TRBJ2-1; D may be TRBD2 (5 bases). This CDR3 is built from 15 residues. CDR1 is GTSNPN, CDR2 SVGIG, per germline (reference sequence). Trimming cost V 5 bases and J 5 bases, with 19 bases left between them. This CDR3 reads CAWGVRRSGDNEQFF. In DNA form, the CDR3 reads TGTGCCTGGGGGGTCCGGCGGAGCGGAGACAATGAGCAGTTCTTC.

The chain carries TRBV2 and TRBJ2-1, with D possibly matching TRBD1 (6 bases). The CDR3 totals 14 residues. V lost 4 bases and J lost 6, with 13 bases in between. The germline V gene encodes CDR1 SNHLY and CDR2 FYNNEI. CDR3 sequence reads: CASSGGLASNEQFF. The CDR3 nucleotides are TGTGCCAGCAGTGGGGGGCTAGCCTCCAATGAGCAGTTCTTC.

This rearrangement joins TRBV6-1 to TRBJ1-4; perhaps TRBD1 as D (5 bases). Trimming took 7 bases from V and 1 from J, leaving 13 bases between them. The CDR3 spans 15 residues. In germline, CDR1 is MNHNS, CDR2 SASEGT. The CDR3 spells CASTTGRGTNEKLFF. DNA for the CDR3: TGTGCCAGCACTACAGGACGGGGAACTAATGAAAAACTGTTTTTT.

This clone was seen a few times. The V gene is TRBV4-3, the J gene TRBJ2-1; D unresolved. Germline V gene lookup returns CDR1 LGHNA and CDR2 YSLEER. The germline V and J ends were trimmed by 4 bases and 3 bases, with 7 bases remaining between them. The CDR3 contains 13 residues. CDR3 in DNA: TGCGCCAGCAGCCTCTCATACTACAATGAGCAGTTCTTC. The encoded protein is CASSLSYYNEQFF.

This chain joins TRBV19 and TRBJ1-1; no clear D gene. V was cut by 4 bases and J by 1 base, with 13 bases left in between. CDR3 length equals 15 residues. Germline CDR1 and CDR2: LNHDA and SQIVND (reference sequence). CDR3 amino acids: CASSTKPGTNTEAFF. The DNA for the CDR3 is TGTGCCAGTAGTACTAAGCCGGGAACGAACACTGAAGCTTTCTTT. Full variable domain (outside the CDR3, taken from reference TRBV19 and TRBJ1-1): DGGITQSPKYLFRKEGQNVTLSCEQNLNHDAMYWYRQDPGQGLRLIYYSQIVNDFQKGDIAEGYSVSREKKESFPLTVTSAQKNPTAFYLCASSTKPGTNTEAFFGQGTRLTVV.

The chain employs TRBV7-9 and TRBJ1-3, with 8 bases identical to TRBD1. Trimming took 5 bases from V and 3 from J; bases not matched to a gene: 6. The CDR3 length is 15 residues. Germline values: CDR1 SEHNR, CDR2 FQNEAQ (reference sequence). The CDR3 protein is CASSLGQGGGNTIYF. The CDR3 coding sequence is TGTGCCAGCAGCCTCGGACAGGGTGGTGGAAACACCATATATTTT.

With regard to this clone: Other DNA variants within this sample encode the same CDR3. The chain combines TRBV5-4 with TRBJ2-2; 8 bases fit TRBD2. The CDR3 loop spans 18 amino acids. The V gene end was trimmed by 1 base and the J gene end by 7 bases; junction bases not matched to a gene: 15. Germline V gene lookup returns CDR1 SGHNT and CDR2 YYREEE (reference sequence). The CDR3: CASSLRASGLPVGGELFF. CDR3 nucleotide sequence: TGTGCCAGCAGCTTGAGAGCTAGCGGGCTCCCCGTTGGCGGGGAGCTGTTTTTT. Looking up the rest from reference TRBV5-4 and TRBJ2-2 gives the full variable domain: ETGVTQSPTHLIKTRGQQVTLRCSSQSGHNTVSWYQQALGQGPQFIFQYYREEENGRGNFPPRFSGLQFPNYSSELNVNALELDDSALYLCASSLRASGLPVGGELFFGEGSRLTVL.

The genes are TRBV10-1 and TRBJ2-1; D possibly corresponds to TRBD2 (6 bases). Trimming pared 2 bases from V and 3 bases from J, leaving 14 bases between. This CDR3 has 16 residues. In germline, CDR1 is WNHNN, CDR2 SYGVQD (reference sequence). CDR3 residues: CASSEGVDYVYNEQFF. The CDR3 DNA follows: TGCGCCAGCAGTGAGGGGGTGGACTATGTCTACAATGAGCAGTTCTTC.

V is TRBV4-1 and J is TRBJ1-5; no clear D. The germline V gene encodes CDR1 MGHRA and CDR2 YSYEKL. Deletions cut 8 bases from V and 3 bases from J, with 14 bases between. The CDR3 extends over 14 amino acids. CDR3 protein: CASGPPGNNQPQHF. Here the CDR3 DNA reads TGCGCCAGCGGACCTCCGGGAAACAATCAGCCCCAGCATTTT.

This chain uses TRBV7-9 with TRBJ1-1, with D possibly matching TRBD1 (6 bases). Per germline, CDR1 SEHNR and CDR2 FQNEAQ (reference sequence). Trimming removed 5 bases at V and 1 base at J, with 8 bases between. The CDR3 has 13 residues. The CDR3 spells CASSQTGNTEAFF. The CDR3 DNA reads as TGTGCCAGCAGCCAGACAGGGAACACTGAAGCTTTCTTT.

The rearrangement links TRBV19 to TRBJ2-1; 10 positions match TRBD1. In germline, CDR1 is LNHDA, CDR2 SQIVND (reference sequence). This CDR3 spans 15 amino acids. Germline trimming cut 1 base from V and 15 bases from J; bases unmatched to any gene: 12. CDR3 residues: CASSIGRPGQGLPFF. The CDR3, as DNA: TGTGCCAGTAGTATAGGCCGGCCGGGACAGGGGTTACCGTTCTTC.

The rearrangement uses TRBV6-4 and TRBJ2-3, with a possible D match to TRBD2 (6 bases). Per germline, CDR1 MRHNA and CDR2 SNTAGT. The CDR3 has 17 amino acids. Between the trimmed V and J ends, which lost 5 bases and 2 bases, there was a span of 20 bases. CDR3 loop: CASSPYQFSGTTDTQYF. Here the CDR3 DNA reads TGTGCCAGCAGTCCCTATCAGTTTAGCGGTACCACAGATACGCAGTATTTT.

The rearrangement links TRBV7-3 to TRBJ1-1; a possible D gene is TRBD1 (5 bases). The V gene lost 0 bases and the J gene lost 4 bases, with 15 bases spanning the gap. Germline CDR1 SGHTA, CDR2 FQGTGA. There are 16 residues in the CDR3. DNA for the CDR3: TGTGCCAGCAGCTTAACACGTTCAGGGCTGGGCACTGAAGCTTTCTTT. Amino acids: CASSLTRSGLGTEAFF.

The count of this clone is one. The chain is built from TRBV10-3 and TRBJ2-5; TRBD1 aligns across 9 bases. The CDR3 extends over 14 amino acids. Germline trimming cut 10 bases from V and 5 bases from J; bases unmatched to any gene: 11. Germline V gene lookup returns CDR1 ENHRY and CDR2 SYGVKD. This chain's CDR3 is CATTDQDRGETQYF. The CDR3 nucleotides are TGTGCCACCACAGACCAAGACAGGGGGGAGACCCAGTACTTC.

The chain links TRBV9 to TRBJ2-2; 15 bases map to TRBD2. The CDR3 consists of 17 residues. CDR1 is SGDLS and CDR2 is YYNGEE in the germline V gene. Trimming removed 3 bases from V and 5 bases from J; junction bases left unmatched: 5. This CDR3 reads CASSGTSGRAWTGELFF. The CDR3 DNA is TGTGCCAGCAGCGGGACTAGCGGGAGGGCTTGGACCGGGGAGCTGTTTTTT.

The chain employs TRBV5-1 and TRBJ2-2; 8 positions match TRBD1. The V gene end was trimmed by 2 bases and the J gene end by 6 bases; junction bases not matched to a gene: 6. CDR3 length: 15 amino acids. Germline V CDR1 and CDR2: SGHRS, YFSETQ. The DNA for the CDR3 is TGCGCCAGCAGCTTTTCGCAACAGGGGGCCGGGGAGCTGTTTTTT. Encoded protein: CASSFSQQGAGELFF.